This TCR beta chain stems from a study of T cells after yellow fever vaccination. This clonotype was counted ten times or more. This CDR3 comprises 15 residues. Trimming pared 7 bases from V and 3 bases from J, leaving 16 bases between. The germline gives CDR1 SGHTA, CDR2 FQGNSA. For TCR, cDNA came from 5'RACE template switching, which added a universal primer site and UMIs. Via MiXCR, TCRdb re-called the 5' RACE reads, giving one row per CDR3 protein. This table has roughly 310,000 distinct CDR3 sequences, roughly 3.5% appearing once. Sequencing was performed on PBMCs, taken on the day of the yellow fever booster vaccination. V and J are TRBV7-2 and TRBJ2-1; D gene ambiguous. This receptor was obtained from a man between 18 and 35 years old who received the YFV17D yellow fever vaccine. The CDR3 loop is CASTGWSLNYNEQFF. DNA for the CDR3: TGTGCCAGCACCGGATGGTCGCTGAACTACAATGAGCAGTTCTTC.